This T cell receptor beta chain is drawn from a study of beta chain features in type 1 diabetes. As every portion of the isolated RNA was reverse transcribed, the sequencing read expressed TCRB transcripts. Profiled with immunoSEQ multiplex PCR; TCRdb holds only in-frame clones, not every one. This sample yields approximately 600,000 clones, of which 12% are seen a single time; more than 0.09% belongs to the top ten. This clone occurred a few times. No antigen is known for it. The study's findings and limits: A moderate, significant TCRB CDR3 shortening appeared in type 1 diabetes across four CD4+ subsets.

Trimming removed 7 bases at V and 2 bases at J, with 16 bases between. From germline, CDR1 is SGHVS and CDR2 FNYEAQ. The CDR3 is 15 residues long. The V call is TRBV7-6, the J call TRBJ2-3; D is uncertain. The source of this sequence is a man younger than 45 with type 1 diabetes. Sequenced material: naive CD4+ T cells from blood. CDR3: CASTPGLVFTDTQYF. The CDR3, as DNA: TGTGCCAGCACCCCCGGTCTAGTTTTCACAGATACGCAGTATTTT.